Below are 21 T cell receptor beta chains sequenced from a single sample in a study of beta chain features in type 1 diabetes. The isolated RNA, all of it, was reverse transcribed, so expressed TCRB transcripts were what got sequenced. Clones were read by immunoSEQ multiplex PCR, and TCRdb kept only the in-frame ones, dropping some. The data hold roughly 500,000 clones, with 30% observed a single time. Sequenced material: naive CD4+ T cells from blood. The receptors stem from a man between 18 and 29 years old in good health.

The table lists this clone with a few counts. The chain is built from TRBV5-5 and TRBJ1-5; the match to TRBD1 covers 10 bases. Looked up from germline, CDR1 is SGHKS and CDR2 is YYEKEE (reference sequence). Germline trimming cut 4 bases from V and 2 bases from J; bases unmatched to any gene: 6. The CDR3 is 16 residues long. This CDR3 reads CASSAGQGMGNQPQHF. The CDR3 DNA follows: TGTGCCAGCAGCGCGGGACAGGGGATGGGCAATCAGCCCCAGCATTTT.

The rearrangement uses TRBV10-3 and TRBJ2-1; 11 positions agree with TRBD1. This CDR3 is built from 14 residues. Germline loops: CDR1 ENHRY, CDR2 SYGVKD. V was pared by 6 bases and J by 8 bases, with 6 bases of the junction left unmatched. The CDR3: CAISRDRGRYEQFF. In DNA form, the CDR3 reads TGTGCCATCAGCCGGGACAGGGGGAGGTATGAGCAGTTCTTC.

This clone appeared a few times. Other DNA sequences within the sample encode an identical CDR3. The rearrangement uses TRBV9 and TRBJ2-7, with D unclear. Trimming took 0 bases from V and 3 from J, leaving 7 bases between them. The CDR3 loop spans 13 amino acids. The germline V gene encodes CDR1 SGDLS and CDR2 YYNGEE. CDR3 protein: CASSVGLDYEQYF. CDR3 bases: TGTGCCAGCAGCGTAGGGCTAGACTACGAGCAGTACTTC.

The chain links TRBV10-3 to TRBJ2-7, with D hard to call. Germline CDR1 reads ENHRY; CDR2 reads SYGVKD. V was trimmed by 7 bases and J by 6 bases, leaving 16 bases between them. This CDR3 contains 13 residues. The chain's CDR3 is CAITKDGEGEQYF. DNA for the CDR3: TGTGCCATCACCAAGGACGGTGAAGGCGAGCAGTACTTC.

This clone appeared once. The chain has TRBV11-2 and TRBJ2-1, with 8 positions matching TRBD1. The germline V gene has CDR1 SGHAT and CDR2 FQNNGV. This CDR3 spans 15 amino acids. The V gene end was trimmed by 4 bases and the J gene end by 2 bases; junction bases not matched to a gene: 4. CDR3 nucleotide sequence: TGTGCCAGCAGCTCAGTGACAGGGGCCTACAATGAGCAGTTCTTC. Protein: CASSSVTGAYNEQFF.

The chain couples TRBV28 to TRBJ2-3; TRBD2 aligns across 15 bases. V shed 5 bases, J shed 5 bases, and the junction held 8 bases outside the gene matches. This CDR3 is built from 17 residues. Germline-derived CDR1 and CDR2 are MDHEN and SYDVKM. Here the CDR3 DNA reads TGTGCCAGCAGTCTCGGACTAGCGGGAGGGCCCAGAGATACGCAGTATTTT. Its translation is CASSLGLAGGPRDTQYF.

This clone showed up just a few times. V is TRBV9 and J is TRBJ2-1; D possibly corresponds to TRBD1 (5 bases). Germline V gene data show CDR1 as SGDLS and CDR2 as YYNGEE. This CDR3 is 14 amino acids long. Trimming pared 1 base from V and 10 bases from J, leaving 15 bases between. DNA of the CDR3: TGTGCCAGCAGCGTACCAGGGTCTGGCGAGGAGCAGTTCTTC. Its protein product is CASSVPGSGEEQFF. Combining the CDR3 with reference TRBV9 and TRBJ2-1 gives the whole variable domain DSGVTQTPKHLITATGQRVTLRCSPRSGDLSVYWYQQSLDQGLQFLIQYYNGEERAKGNILERFSAQQFPDLHSELNLSSLELGDSALYFCASSVPGSGEEQFFGPGTRLTVL.

The CDR3 sequence: CASSLSGNTYNEQFF. For the CDR3, the DNA is TGTGCCAGCAGTTTAAGCGGGAACACCTACAATGAGCAGTTCTTC. V usage is TRBV6-5 and J usage is TRBJ2-1; 7 bases are shared with TRBD2. V gave up 4 bases and J gave up 2 bases; unmatched junction bases: 5. The germline V gene has CDR1 MNHEY and CDR2 SVGAGI. This CDR3 comprises 15 residues.

This chain joins TRBV15 and TRBJ2-7; D uncertain. Germline CDR1 LNHNV, CDR2 YYDKDF (reference sequence). The CDR3 extends over 15 amino acids. With 1 base removed from V and 4 bases from J, the gap between germline ends came to 14 bases. The CDR3: CATSRGIIPSYEQYF. As DNA, the CDR3 is TGTGCCACCAGCAGAGGGATAATCCCCTCTTACGAGCAGTACTTC.

Only a few counts were recorded for this clone. The chain is built from TRBV10-3 and TRBJ2-7; D may be TRBD1 or TRBD2 (5 bases each). Deletions cut 10 bases from V and 3 bases from J, with 13 bases between. The CDR3 runs to 12 residues. Germline assignment: CDR1 ENHRY and CDR2 SYGVKD. CDR3 nucleotides: TGTGCCACCCGGGACGTACTCTACGAGCAGTACTTC. Translation gives CATRDVLYEQYF.

The chain employs TRBV9 and TRBJ2-1; 10 positions match TRBD2. The CDR3 is 18 amino acids. CDR1 and CDR2 from the germline V gene are SGDLS and YYNGEE. The trim removed 0 bases at V and 0 bases at J, leaving 6 bases unmatched. The CDR3, as DNA: TGTGCCAGCAGCGTAGCTACTAGCGGGGCCTTCTCCTACAATGAGCAGTTCTTC. This codes for CASSVATSGAFSYNEQFF. The full variable domain, its missing parts supplied by reference TRBV9 and TRBJ2-1, is DSGVTQTPKHLITATGQRVTLRCSPRSGDLSVYWYQQSLDQGLQFLIQYYNGEERAKGNILERFSAQQFPDLHSELNLSSLELGDSALYFCASSVATSGAFSYNEQFFGPGTRLTVL.

The rearrangement links TRBV30 to TRBJ2-3; D uncertain. The CDR3 runs to 12 residues. Per germline, CDR1 GTSNPN and CDR2 SVGIG (reference sequence). V was clipped by 4 bases and J by 4 bases, with 9 bases between them. CDR3: CAWTFGSDTQYF. The CDR3 nucleotides are TGTGCCTGGACCTTCGGATCAGATACGCAGTATTTT.

The genes are TRBV30 and TRBJ1-5; unclear D gene. Trimming removed 4 bases from V and 5 bases from J, with 15 bases in between. The CDR3 runs to 14 residues. CDR1 GTSNPN and CDR2 SVGIG come from the germline V gene (reference sequence). CDR3 residues: CAWKTGRGDQPQHF. The DNA of the CDR3 is TGTGCCTGGAAGACCGGACGCGGGGATCAGCCCCAGCATTTT.

The chain uses TRBV29-1 and TRBJ2-4, with D perhaps TRBD1 (6 bases). This CDR3 is 13 amino acids long. With 4 bases removed from V and 8 bases from J, the gap between germline ends came to 15 bases. Germline values: CDR1 SQVTM, CDR2 ANQGSEA. CDR3 region: CSVGAGAADIQYF. CDR3 bases: TGCAGCGTTGGGGCAGGGGCGGCGGACATTCAGTACTTC.

The chain couples TRBV20-1 to TRBJ2-7; D is uncertain. Trimming took off 2 bases at V and 8 bases at J, with 7 bases between the two ends. This CDR3 is built from 10 residues. Germline V gives CDR1 DFQATT, CDR2 SNEGSKA (reference sequence). This CDR3 is CSARRSQQYF. The CDR3 DNA reads as TGCAGTGCTAGACGAAGCCAGCAGTACTTC.

The chain is built from TRBV11-3 and TRBJ2-1; 10 nucleotides align to TRBD1. The CDR3 covers 15 residues. The V gene end was trimmed by 6 bases and the J gene end by 4 bases; junction bases not matched to a gene: 6. The germline CDR1 and CDR2 sequences are SGHNT and YENEEA. The CDR3 is CASSPDRGPYNEQFF. The CDR3 bases are TGTGCCAGCAGTCCCGACAGGGGGCCTTACAATGAGCAGTTCTTC.

The V call is TRBV6-1, the J call TRBJ2-1; a possible D gene is TRBD2 (5 bases). Trimming took off 5 bases at V and 2 bases at J, with 13 bases between the two ends. Germline lookup yields CDR1 MNHNS and CDR2 SASEGT. The CDR3 loop spans 15 amino acids. The CDR3 DNA reads TGTGCCAGCAGTTGGTCCAGCGGAACCTACAATGAGCAGTTCTTC. This codes for CASSWSSGTYNEQFF.

The chain uses TRBV10-3 and TRBJ2-2; D call uncertain. The CDR3 runs 14 residues. Germline assignment: CDR1 ENHRY and CDR2 SYGVKD. V lost 4 bases and J lost 5, with 11 bases in between. The CDR3 DNA is TGTGCCATCAGTGCTAGGTCGGAGACCGGGGAGCTGTTTTTT. Its translation is CAISARSETGELFF.

The V call is TRBV19, the J call TRBJ2-1, with D hard to call. Germline V gene lookup returns CDR1 LNHDA and CDR2 SQIVND (reference sequence). Trimming left V 5 bases short and J 8 bases short, with 10 bases between. This CDR3 spans 12 amino acids. CDR3 region: CASSPNIYEQFF. The CDR3 DNA sequence: TGTGCCAGTAGTCCCAATATCTATGAGCAGTTCTTC.

This clone was detected only a few times. This sequence joins TRBV14 and TRBJ2-5; D uncertain. Germline CDR1 is SGHDN and CDR2 is FVKESK. Trimming took 4 bases from V and 4 from J, leaving 10 bases between them. The CDR3 runs 13 residues. The CDR3 is CASSPDPPETQYF. The CDR3 DNA reads as TGTGCCAGCAGCCCGGACCCGCCAGAGACCCAGTACTTC. The complete variable domain, with remaining parts taken from reference TRBV14 and TRBJ2-5, reads EAGVTQFPSHSVIEKGQTVTLRCDPISGHDNLYWYRRVMGKEIKFLLHFVKESKQDESGMPNNRFLAERTGGTYSTLKVQPAELEDSGVYFCASSPDPPETQYFGPGTRLLVL.

This rearrangement joins TRBV5-1 to TRBJ2-5; D uncertain. This CDR3 region has 13 residues. Trimming removed 2 bases at V and 5 bases at J, with 10 bases between. Germline V gene sequence: CDR1 SGHRS, CDR2 YFSETQ. The CDR3 sequence is CASSFGSVETQYF. DNA for the CDR3: TGCGCCAGCAGCTTCGGCTCAGTGGAGACCCAGTACTTC. Complete variable domain (other parts from reference TRBV5-1 and TRBJ2-5): KAGVTQTPRYLIKTRGQQVTLSCSPISGHRSVSWYQQTPGQGLQFLFEYFSETQRNKGNFPGRFSGRQFSNSRSEMNVSTLELGDSALYLCASSFGSVETQYFGPGTRLLVL.